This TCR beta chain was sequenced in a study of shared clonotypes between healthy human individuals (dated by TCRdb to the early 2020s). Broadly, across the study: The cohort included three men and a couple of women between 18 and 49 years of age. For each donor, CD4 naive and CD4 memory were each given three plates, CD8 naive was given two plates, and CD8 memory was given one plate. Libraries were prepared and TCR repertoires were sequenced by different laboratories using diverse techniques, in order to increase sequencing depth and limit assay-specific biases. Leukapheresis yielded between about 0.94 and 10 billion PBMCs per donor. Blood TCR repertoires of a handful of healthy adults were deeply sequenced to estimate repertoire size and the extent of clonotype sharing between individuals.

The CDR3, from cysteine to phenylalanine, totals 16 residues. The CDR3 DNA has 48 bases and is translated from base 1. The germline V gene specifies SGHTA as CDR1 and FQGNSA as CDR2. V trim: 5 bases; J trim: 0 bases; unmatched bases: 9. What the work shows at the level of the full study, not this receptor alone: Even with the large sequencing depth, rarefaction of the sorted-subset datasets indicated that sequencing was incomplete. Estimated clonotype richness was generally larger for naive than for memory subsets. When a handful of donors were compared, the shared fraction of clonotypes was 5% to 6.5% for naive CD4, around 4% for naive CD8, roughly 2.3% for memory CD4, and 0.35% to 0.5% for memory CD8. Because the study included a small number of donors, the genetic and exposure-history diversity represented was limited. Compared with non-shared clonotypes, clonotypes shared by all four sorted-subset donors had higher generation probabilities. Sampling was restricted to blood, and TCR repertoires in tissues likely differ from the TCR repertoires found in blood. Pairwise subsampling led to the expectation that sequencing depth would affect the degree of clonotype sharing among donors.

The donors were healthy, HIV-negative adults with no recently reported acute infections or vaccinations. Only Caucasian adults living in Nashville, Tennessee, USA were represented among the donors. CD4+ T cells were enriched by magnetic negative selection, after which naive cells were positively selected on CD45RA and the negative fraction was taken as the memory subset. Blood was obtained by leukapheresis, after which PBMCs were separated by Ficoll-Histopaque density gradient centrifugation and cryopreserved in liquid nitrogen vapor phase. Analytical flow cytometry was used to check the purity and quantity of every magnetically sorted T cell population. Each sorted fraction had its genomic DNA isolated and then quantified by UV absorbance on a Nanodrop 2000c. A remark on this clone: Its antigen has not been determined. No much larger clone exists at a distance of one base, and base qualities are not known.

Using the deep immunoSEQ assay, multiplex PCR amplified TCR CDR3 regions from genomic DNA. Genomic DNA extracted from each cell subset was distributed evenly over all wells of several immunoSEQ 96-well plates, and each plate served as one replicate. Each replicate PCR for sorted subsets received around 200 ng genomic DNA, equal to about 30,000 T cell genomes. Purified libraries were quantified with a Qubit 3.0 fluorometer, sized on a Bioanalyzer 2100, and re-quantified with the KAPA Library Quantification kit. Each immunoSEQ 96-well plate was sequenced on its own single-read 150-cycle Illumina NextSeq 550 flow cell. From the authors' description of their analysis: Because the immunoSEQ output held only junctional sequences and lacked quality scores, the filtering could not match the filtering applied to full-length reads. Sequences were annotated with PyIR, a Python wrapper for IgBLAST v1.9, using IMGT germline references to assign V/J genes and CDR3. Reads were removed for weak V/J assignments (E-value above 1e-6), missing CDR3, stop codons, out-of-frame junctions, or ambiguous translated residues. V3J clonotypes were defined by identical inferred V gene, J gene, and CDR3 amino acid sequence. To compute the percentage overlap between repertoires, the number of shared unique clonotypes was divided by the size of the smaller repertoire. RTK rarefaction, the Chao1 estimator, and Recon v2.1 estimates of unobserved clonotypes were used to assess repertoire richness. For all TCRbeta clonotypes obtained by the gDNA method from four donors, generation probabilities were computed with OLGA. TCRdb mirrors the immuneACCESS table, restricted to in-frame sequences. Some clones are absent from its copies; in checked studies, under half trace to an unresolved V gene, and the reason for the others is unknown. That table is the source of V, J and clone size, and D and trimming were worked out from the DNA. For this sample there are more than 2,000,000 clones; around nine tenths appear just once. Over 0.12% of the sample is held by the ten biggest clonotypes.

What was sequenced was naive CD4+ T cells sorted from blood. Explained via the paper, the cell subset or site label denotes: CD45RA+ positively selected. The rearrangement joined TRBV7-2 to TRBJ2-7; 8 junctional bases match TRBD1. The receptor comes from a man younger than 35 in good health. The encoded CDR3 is CASSRGQGLSSYEQYF. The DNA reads TGTGCCAGCAGCCGCGGACAGGGACTTAGCTCCTACGAGCAGTACTTC.